These T cell receptor beta chains were read from a single sample in a study of blood T cell repertoires in COVID-19. Generated by immunoSEQ multiplex PCR, the TCRdb table keeps only in-frame clones and is missing some. The data hold some 45,000 clones, with about 80% observed a single time. Sequenced sample: peripheral blood. These receptors were taken from a human donor in a cohort sampled during active COVID-19. Each CDR3 is given with its conserved first and last residue. The order of the fields is V gene, J gene, clone size, D gene, CDR3 protein, CDR3 DNA. A D gene is named only where the DNA matches it firmly. A row's size may be missing; if present it is once, few, many or a size class.

v_gene: TRBV27; j_gene: TRBJ2-2; abundance: NA; d_gene: NA; CDR3aa: CASSLFPGIRNTGELFF; CDR3nt: TGTGCCAGCAGTTTATTTCCAGGGATCAGGAACACCGGGGAGCTGTTTTTT
v_gene: TRBV7-9; j_gene: TRBJ2-7; abundance: once; d_gene: TRBD1; CDR3aa: CASSLGQGLDEQYF; CDR3nt: TGTGCCAGCAGCTTGGGACAGGGTCTCGACGAGCAGTACTTC
v_gene: TRBV30; j_gene: TRBJ1-2; abundance: NA; d_gene: TRBD1; CDR3aa: CAWSRDRGSPGYTF; CDR3nt: TGTGCCTGGAGTCGGGACAGGGGGTCTCCTGGCTACACCTTC
v_gene: TRBV5-6; j_gene: TRBJ2-7; abundance: NA; d_gene: NA; CDR3aa: CASSLRGTPPVKQYF; CDR3nt: TGTGCCAGCAGCCTTCGAGGGACACCTCCCGTGAAGCAGTACTTC
v_gene: TRBV6-5; j_gene: TRBJ2-5; abundance: NA; d_gene: TRBD2; CDR3aa: CASRAGLAGETQYF; CDR3nt: TGTGCCAGCAGAGCCGGACTAGCGGGAGAGACCCAGTACTTC
v_gene: TRBV7-9; j_gene: TRBJ1-4; abundance: NA; d_gene: NA; CDR3aa: CASSLDAGMGEKLFF; CDR3nt: TGTGCCAGCAGCTTAGACGCAGGCATGGGTGAAAAACTGTTTTTT
v_gene: TRBV2; j_gene: TRBJ2-5; abundance: NA; d_gene: TRBD2; CDR3aa: CASSEGGEGETQYF; CDR3nt: TGTGCCAGCAGTGAAGGTGGGGAGGGAGAGACCCAGTACTTC
v_gene: TRBV9; j_gene: TRBJ2-3; abundance: NA; d_gene: TRBD2; CDR3aa: CASSVILAGVHSDTQYF; CDR3nt: TGTGCCAGCAGCGTAATATTAGCGGGAGTCCACTCCGATACGCAGTATTTT
v_gene: TRBV7-2; j_gene: TRBJ1-2; abundance: NA; d_gene: TRBD1; CDR3aa: CASSLSRGNYGYTF; CDR3nt: TGTGCCAGCAGCTTAAGCAGGGGGAACTATGGCTACACCTTC
v_gene: TRBV5-1; j_gene: TRBJ2-1; abundance: NA; d_gene: TRBD2; CDR3aa: CASSLLAAHNEQFF; CDR3nt: TGCGCCAGCAGCTTACTAGCGGCGCACAATGAGCAGTTCTTC
v_gene: TRBV25-1; j_gene: TRBJ2-7; abundance: NA; d_gene: TRBD1; CDR3aa: CASRLAGGDEQYF; CDR3nt: TGTGCCAGCAGACTCGCAGGGGGCGACGAGCAGTACTTC
v_gene: TRBV10-3; j_gene: TRBJ2-5; abundance: NA; d_gene: TRBD2; CDR3aa: CATAGLAGEQETQYF; CDR3nt: TGTGCCACCGCCGGACTAGCGGGAGAGCAAGAGACCCAGTACTTC
v_gene: TRBV11-3; j_gene: TRBJ2-5; abundance: once; d_gene: NA; CDR3aa: CASSLDLRNRFQETQYF; CDR3nt: TGTGCCAGCAGCTTAGATCTAAGAAACCGGTTCCAAGAGACCCAGTACTTC
v_gene: TRBV18; j_gene: TRBJ2-3; abundance: NA; d_gene: NA; CDR3aa: CASSPSVTGQDTQYF; CDR3nt: TGTGCCAGCTCACCATCGGTTACAGGTCAGGATACGCAGTATTTT
v_gene: TRBV3-1/TRBV3-2; j_gene: TRBJ2-4; abundance: once; d_gene: TRBD2; CDR3aa: CASSQRTSGSKGWENIQYF; CDR3nt: TGTGCCAGCAGCCAACGGACTAGCGGGAGTAAGGGGTGGGAAAACATTCAGTACTTC
v_gene: TRBV20-1; j_gene: TRBJ1-3; abundance: NA; d_gene: NA; CDR3aa: CSASPGAGNTIYF; CDR3nt: TGCAGTGCTAGTCCCGGGGCTGGAAACACCATATATTTT
v_gene: TRBV7-6; j_gene: TRBJ2-5; abundance: NA; d_gene: NA; CDR3aa: CASSYFQETQYF; CDR3nt: TGTGCCAGCAGCTACTTCCAAGAGACCCAGTACTTC
v_gene: TRBV7-9; j_gene: TRBJ1-4; abundance: NA; d_gene: NA; CDR3aa: CASSPDRTNEKLFF; CDR3nt: TGTGCCAGCAGCCCTGACAGGACTAATGAAAAACTGTTTTTT
v_gene: TRBV29-1; j_gene: TRBJ2-1; abundance: NA; d_gene: TRBD2; CDR3aa: CSVEDRTSGRVWGEQFF; CDR3nt: TGCAGCGTTGAAGATAGGACTAGCGGGAGGGTCTGGGGTGAGCAGTTCTTC
v_gene: TRBV9; j_gene: TRBJ1-5; abundance: NA; d_gene: NA; CDR3aa: CASSGAGSNQPQHF; CDR3nt: TGTGCCAGCAGCGGGGCAGGTAGCAATCAGCCCCAGCATTTT
v_gene: TRBV28; j_gene: TRBJ1-6; abundance: NA; d_gene: NA; CDR3aa: CASSPPGDSPLHF; CDR3nt: TGTGCCAGCAGTCCCCCCGGGGATTCACCCCTCCACTTT
v_gene: TRBV19; j_gene: TRBJ2-1; abundance: NA; d_gene: TRBD2; CDR3aa: CASGLAVFNEQFF; CDR3nt: TGTGCCAGTGGACTAGCAGTTTTCAATGAGCAGTTCTTC
v_gene: TRBV21-1; j_gene: TRBJ2-3; abundance: NA; d_gene: NA; CDR3aa: CASSKIYNRTDTQYF; CDR3nt: TGTGCCAGCAGTAAAATATACAACCGCACAGATACGCAGTATTTT
v_gene: TRBV5-1; j_gene: TRBJ1-4; abundance: NA; d_gene: NA; CDR3aa: CASSLHRDAGEKLFF; CDR3nt: TGCGCCAGCAGCTTGCACAGGGATGCAGGTGAAAAACTGTTTTTT
v_gene: TRBV19; j_gene: TRBJ1-2; abundance: NA; d_gene: NA; CDR3aa: CASISGNYGYTF; CDR3nt: TGTGCCAGTATATCCGGGAACTATGGCTACACCTTC
v_gene: TRBV7-9; j_gene: TRBJ2-2; abundance: NA; d_gene: NA; CDR3aa: CASSPPLFANTGELFF; CDR3nt: TGTGCCAGCAGCCCCCCTCTGTTCGCGAACACCGGGGAGCTGTTTTTT
v_gene: TRBV11-3; j_gene: TRBJ2-4; abundance: NA; d_gene: TRBD2; CDR3aa: CASSLVMGGTSGSKNIQYF; CDR3nt: TGTGCCAGCAGCTTAGTTATGGGGGGGACTAGCGGGAGTAAAAACATTCAGTACTTC
v_gene: TRBV5-1; j_gene: TRBJ2-5; abundance: NA; d_gene: NA; CDR3aa: CASSLDAGKETQYF; CDR3nt: TGCGCCAGCAGCTTGGATGCGGGGAAAGAGACCCAGTACTTC